The clone carrying this T cell receptor beta chain was observed a handful of times. What it binds is unknown. The data originate from a study of cytomegalovirus exposure and HLA in healthy donors. Method: immunoSEQ multiplex PCR; TCRdb's copy keeps in-frame clones and lacks some. The sample carries around 180,000 clones, roughly 84% recorded once. CDR3 size: 15 residues. J gave up 3 bases and V 3 bases, and 3 bases lay outside the gene matches. Germline V CDR1 and CDR2: SGHTA, FQGTGA. Study conclusions and caveats: A subsequent analysis found that TCR clusters from the first cohort also tended to co-occur in the 90 to 150 validation repertoires, with 90% to 95% of cluster scores above 0. Researchers catalogued about 150 TCR beta chains as cytomegalovirus-associated.

This sequence joins TRBV7-3 and TRBJ2-3; 10 nucleotides line up with TRBD2. The sequencing sample was made of PBMCs. This sequence originates from a man aged 18 to 29 in good health and CMV-seropositive. The CDR3 DNA is TGTGCCAGCAGCTTGAGCGGGAGGGAGACAGATACGCAGTATTTT. Translated, it gives CASSLSGRETDTQYF.